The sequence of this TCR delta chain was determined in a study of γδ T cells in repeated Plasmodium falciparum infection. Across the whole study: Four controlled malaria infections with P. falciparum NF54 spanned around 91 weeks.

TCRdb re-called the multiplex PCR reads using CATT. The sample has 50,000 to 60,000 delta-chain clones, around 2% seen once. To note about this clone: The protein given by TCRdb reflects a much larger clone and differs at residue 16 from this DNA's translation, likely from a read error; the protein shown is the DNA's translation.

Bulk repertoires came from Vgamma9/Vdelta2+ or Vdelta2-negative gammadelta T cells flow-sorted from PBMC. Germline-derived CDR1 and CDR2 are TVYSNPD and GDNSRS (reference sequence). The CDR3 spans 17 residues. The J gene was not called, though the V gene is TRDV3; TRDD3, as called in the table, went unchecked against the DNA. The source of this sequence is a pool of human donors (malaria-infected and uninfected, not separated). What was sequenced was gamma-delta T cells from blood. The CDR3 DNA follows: TGTGCCTCCGCCTACGAAGGGTTTCTGGGGGACACCGATAAACTCACCTTT. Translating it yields CASAYEGFLGDTDKLTF.